Each of the 21 T cell receptor beta chains below was sequenced from the same sample in a study of T cells in Graves' hyperthyroidism and ophthalmopathy. Researchers amplified the TCR beta CDR3 regions from RNA transcripts. Carried out on the TCR CDR3, a first-round RT-PCR used the HTBI primer set. TCRdb re-called the multiplex PCR reads with MiXCR, one entry per CDR3 protein. The sample contains over 500,000 distinct CDR3 sequences, approximately 48% of which appear only once. Sample: peripheral blood or thyroid tissue (not recorded which). The receptors stem from an adult woman with Graves' disease, either hyperthyroidism or ophthalmopathy (not recorded which).

This clonotype turned up a few times. The rearrangement joins TRBV2 to TRBJ1-4, with a tentative D call TRBD1 (6 bases). Trimming cost V 6 bases and J 7 bases, with 18 bases left between them. The CDR3 loop spans 15 amino acids. Germline V gene lookup returns CDR1 SNHLY and CDR2 FYNNEI. The CDR3 loop reads CASRPTGIRSEKLFF. Here the CDR3 DNA reads TGTGCCAGCAGGCCAACAGGGATCCGAAGTGAAAAACTGTTTTTT. The variable domain in full, with the rest retrieved from reference TRBV2 and TRBJ1-4, is EPEVTQTPSHQVTQMGQEVILRCVPISNHLYFYWYRQILGQKVEFLVSFYNNEISEKSEIFDDQFSVERPDGSNFTLKIRSTKLEDSAMYFCASRPTGIRSEKLFFGSGTQLSVL.

V is TRBV6-2 or TRBV6-3 and J is TRBJ2-7; 8 bases fit TRBD1. CDR3 length: 15 amino acids. Germline CDR1 MNHEY, CDR2 SVGEGT. The V segment lost 3 bases and the J segment 0 bases; nucleotides outside the gene matches: 4. The CDR3 reads CASSYGQGASYEQYF. CDR3 nucleotide sequence: TGTGCCAGCAGTTATGGGCAGGGGGCCTCCTACGAGCAGTACTTC.

The chain links TRBV29-1 to TRBJ2-7; 7 bases map to TRBD2. CDR1 is SQVTM, CDR2 ANQGSEA, per germline. The CDR3 contains 13 residues. The CDR3 reads CSLIRGGDYEQYF. CDR3 DNA: TGCAGTTTGATAAGGGGAGGGGACTACGAGCAGTACTTC.

On this clonotype: At one end the junction does not follow the germline gene, possibly because of a read error. The chain links TRBV10-3 to TRBJ1-1, with D possibly being TRBD1 (6 bases). Germline V gene data show CDR1 as ENHRY and CDR2 as SYGVKD. This CDR3 is 13 amino acids long. CDR3 nucleotide sequence: TGTGCCATCACCCCCGGGGGGGCACCTGAAGCCTTATTT. Translated: CAITPGGAPEALF.

The rearrangement links TRBV20-1 to TRBJ1-6; 9 nucleotides match TRBD1. The CDR3 has 15 residues. Germline V gives CDR1 DFQATT, CDR2 SNEGSKA (reference sequence). Trimming at V came to 3 bases and at J to 7 bases, leaving 7 bases not matched to a gene. CDR3 protein: CSARSQGARNSPLHF. The CDR3 nucleotides read TGCAGTGCTAGGTCACAGGGGGCAAGGAATTCACCCCTCCACTTT.

There are many counts of this clonotype. The chain couples TRBV7-3 to TRBJ2-7, with 7 nucleotides matching TRBD1. After removal of 4 bases from V and 0 bases from J, the junction contained 6 bases not matched to a gene. CDR1 is SGHTA, CDR2 FQGTGA, per germline. CDR3 size: 15 residues. In DNA, the CDR3 is TGTGCCAGCAGCTACTCAGGGGACAGCTCCTACGAGCAGTACTTC. This gives the protein CASSYSGDSSYEQYF.

The chain uses TRBV10-2 and TRBJ1-5, with 9 bases aligning to TRBD1. Germline assignment: CDR1 WSHSY and CDR2 SAAADI. The CDR3 length is 16 residues. V dropped 5 bases and J dropped 2; count of bases not matched to a gene: 7. CDR3 in amino acids: CASSKDRGSGNQPQHF. The CDR3 bases are TGCGCCAGCAGTAAGGACAGGGGATCTGGCAATCAGCCCCAGCATTTT.

The gene calls are TRBV7-2 and TRBJ2-2, with a tentative D call TRBD2 (6 bases). Trimming removed 4 bases from V and 6 bases from J, with 12 bases in between. Germline-derived CDR1 and CDR2 are SGHTA and FQGNSA. CDR3 length: 14 residues. CDR3 DNA: TGTGCCAGCAGCTCGGACTCGGGGGCCGGGGAGCTGTTTTTT. Its protein is CASSSDSGAGELFF.

This rearrangement joins TRBV19 to TRBJ1-1, with a tentative D call TRBD1 (5 bases). V was clipped by 7 bases and J by 1 base, with 22 bases between them. Germline assignment: CDR1 LNHDA and CDR2 SQIVND (reference sequence). The CDR3 is made up of 17 amino acids. CDR3 bases: TGTGCCAGTACCGACTTGTTCGGGGCAGGGACGAACACTGAAGCTTTCTTT. This encodes CASTDLFGAGTNTEAFF.

This clonotype has ten or more counts. This chain links TRBV6-1 with TRBJ1-2, with TRBD1 matching 9 bases. The CDR3 spans 13 residues. Germline V gene data show CDR1 as MNHNS and CDR2 as SASEGT. After removal of 7 bases from V and 6 bases from J, the junction contained 6 bases not matched to a gene. The CDR3 coding sequence is TGTGCCAGCACCCGGGACAGGGTCGATGGCTACACCTTC. Translated, it gives CASTRDRVDGYTF.

This clonotype was seen ten or more times. The gene calls are TRBV20-1 and TRBJ2-7; D remains ambiguous. The V end was cut by 6 bases, the J end by 1 base, with 10 bases between. The CDR3 consists of 12 residues. Germline CDR1 DFQATT, CDR2 SNEGSKA (reference sequence). This CDR3 is CSAHDTSYEQYF. CDR3 DNA: TGCAGTGCCCATGACACTTCCTACGAGCAGTACTTC.

This clonotype was seen repeatedly, ten times or more. The J gene is TRBJ2-7, the V gene TRBV15; possibly TRBD2 for D (6 bases). The V end was cut by 0 bases, the J end by 2 bases, with 8 bases between. The CDR3 covers 14 residues. The V gene's germline CDR1 is LNHNV and CDR2 YYDKDF (reference sequence). The CDR3 sequence is CATSREREAYEQYF. DNA for the CDR3: TGTGCCACCAGCAGAGAAAGGGAGGCCTACGAGCAGTACTTC.

This clonotype came up many times. The J gene is TRBJ1-4, the V gene TRBV20-1; tentatively, D is TRBD1 (5 bases). Germline V gene lookup returns CDR1 DFQATT and CDR2 SNEGSKA (reference sequence). Trimming left V 6 bases short and J 0 bases short, with 14 bases between. The CDR3 covers 15 residues. The CDR3 sequence: CSARDLQATNEKLFF. For the CDR3, the DNA is TGCAGTGCAAGGGACCTTCAAGCAACTAATGAAAAACTGTTTTTT.

This clonotype was counted many times. The chain links TRBV5-1 to TRBJ2-7; D remains ambiguous. Germline-derived CDR1 and CDR2 are SGHRS and YFSETQ. The CDR3 covers 13 residues. V dropped 4 bases and J dropped 4 bases, with 12 bases sitting between them. Here the CDR3 reads CASSQGRLYEQYF. Written as DNA, the CDR3 is TGCGCCAGCAGCCAAGGGCGGCTTTACGAGCAGTACTTC.

This clonotype was seen repeatedly, ten times or more. This chain connects TRBV20-1 to TRBJ2-2; D not resolved. There are 12 residues in the CDR3. Germline lookup yields CDR1 DFQATT and CDR2 SNEGSKA (reference sequence). Trimming removed 1 base from V and 4 bases from J, with 4 bases in between. CDR3 sequence reads: CSARGGTGELFF. The CDR3 DNA reads as TGCAGTGCTAGAGGGGGCACCGGGGAGCTGTTTTTT.

This clonotype was counted at least ten times. The chain links TRBV6-1 to TRBJ1-5; no definite D call. Germline CDR1 reads MNHNS; CDR2 reads SASEGT. V lost 4 bases to trimming and J lost 6 bases, with 22 bases between them. CDR3 size: 17 residues. The CDR3 bases are TGTGCCAGCAGTGGTAAGACGGCCCCTCTGAGGAGTCAGCCCCAGCATTTT. As protein: CASSGKTAPLRSQPQHF.

This clonotype was observed a few times. Because the CDR3 is missing its conserved closing phenylalanine or tryptophan, this is likely a read error. The limits of the CDR3 on the DNA are not certain, so only TCRdb's listed CDR3 is given. V is TRBV7-2 and J is TRBJ1-1. Germline CDR1 SGHTA, CDR2 FQGNSA. The CDR3 sequence runs 9 residues, both termini included. This CDR3 reads CASSLEALS.

The chain employs TRBV29-1 and TRBJ1-2; no clear D. The germline V gene encodes CDR1 SQVTM and CDR2 ANQGSEA. Deletions cut 1 base from V and 0 bases from J, with 15 bases between. This CDR3 spans 16 amino acids. DNA of the CDR3: TGCAGCGTTGAAGGAGGACGACCGGTAGCTAACTATGGCTACACCTTC. It translates to CSVEGGRPVANYGYTF.

The V gene is TRBV18, the J gene TRBJ1-5; 7 bases map to TRBD1. CDR1 KGHSH and CDR2 LQKENI come from the germline V gene. This CDR3 is built from 13 residues. Trimming removed 8 bases from V and 7 bases from J; junction bases left unmatched: 8. CDR3 loop: CASEEGAGQPQHF. CDR3 nucleotides: TGTGCCAGCGAGGAGGGGGCCGGGCAGCCCCAGCATTTT.

The chain has TRBV13 and TRBJ1-5, with unresolved D. Between the trimmed V and J ends, which lost 4 bases and 6 bases, there was a span of 7 bases. CDR3 length: 12 residues. CDR1 is PRHDT, CDR2 FYEKMQ, per germline (reference sequence). The CDR3 loop reads CASSSGIQPQHF. The CDR3 nucleotides read TGTGCCAGCAGCTCGGGGATTCAGCCCCAGCATTTT.

The V gene is TRBV5-1, the J gene TRBJ2-3; the D is unclear. V dropped 4 bases and J dropped 0 bases, with 12 bases sitting between them. Germline lookup yields CDR1 SGHRS and CDR2 YFSETQ. The CDR3 has 15 residues. This CDR3 reads CASSPKGSSTDTQYF. The CDR3 nucleotides are TGCGCCAGCAGCCCTAAGGGTTCAAGCACAGATACGCAGTATTTT. Complete variable domain (other parts from reference TRBV5-1 and TRBJ2-3): KAGVTQTPRYLIKTRGQQVTLSCSPISGHRSVSWYQQTPGQGLQFLFEYFSETQRNKGNFPGRFSGRQFSNSRSEMNVSTLELGDSALYLCASSPKGSSTDTQYFGPGTRLTVL.